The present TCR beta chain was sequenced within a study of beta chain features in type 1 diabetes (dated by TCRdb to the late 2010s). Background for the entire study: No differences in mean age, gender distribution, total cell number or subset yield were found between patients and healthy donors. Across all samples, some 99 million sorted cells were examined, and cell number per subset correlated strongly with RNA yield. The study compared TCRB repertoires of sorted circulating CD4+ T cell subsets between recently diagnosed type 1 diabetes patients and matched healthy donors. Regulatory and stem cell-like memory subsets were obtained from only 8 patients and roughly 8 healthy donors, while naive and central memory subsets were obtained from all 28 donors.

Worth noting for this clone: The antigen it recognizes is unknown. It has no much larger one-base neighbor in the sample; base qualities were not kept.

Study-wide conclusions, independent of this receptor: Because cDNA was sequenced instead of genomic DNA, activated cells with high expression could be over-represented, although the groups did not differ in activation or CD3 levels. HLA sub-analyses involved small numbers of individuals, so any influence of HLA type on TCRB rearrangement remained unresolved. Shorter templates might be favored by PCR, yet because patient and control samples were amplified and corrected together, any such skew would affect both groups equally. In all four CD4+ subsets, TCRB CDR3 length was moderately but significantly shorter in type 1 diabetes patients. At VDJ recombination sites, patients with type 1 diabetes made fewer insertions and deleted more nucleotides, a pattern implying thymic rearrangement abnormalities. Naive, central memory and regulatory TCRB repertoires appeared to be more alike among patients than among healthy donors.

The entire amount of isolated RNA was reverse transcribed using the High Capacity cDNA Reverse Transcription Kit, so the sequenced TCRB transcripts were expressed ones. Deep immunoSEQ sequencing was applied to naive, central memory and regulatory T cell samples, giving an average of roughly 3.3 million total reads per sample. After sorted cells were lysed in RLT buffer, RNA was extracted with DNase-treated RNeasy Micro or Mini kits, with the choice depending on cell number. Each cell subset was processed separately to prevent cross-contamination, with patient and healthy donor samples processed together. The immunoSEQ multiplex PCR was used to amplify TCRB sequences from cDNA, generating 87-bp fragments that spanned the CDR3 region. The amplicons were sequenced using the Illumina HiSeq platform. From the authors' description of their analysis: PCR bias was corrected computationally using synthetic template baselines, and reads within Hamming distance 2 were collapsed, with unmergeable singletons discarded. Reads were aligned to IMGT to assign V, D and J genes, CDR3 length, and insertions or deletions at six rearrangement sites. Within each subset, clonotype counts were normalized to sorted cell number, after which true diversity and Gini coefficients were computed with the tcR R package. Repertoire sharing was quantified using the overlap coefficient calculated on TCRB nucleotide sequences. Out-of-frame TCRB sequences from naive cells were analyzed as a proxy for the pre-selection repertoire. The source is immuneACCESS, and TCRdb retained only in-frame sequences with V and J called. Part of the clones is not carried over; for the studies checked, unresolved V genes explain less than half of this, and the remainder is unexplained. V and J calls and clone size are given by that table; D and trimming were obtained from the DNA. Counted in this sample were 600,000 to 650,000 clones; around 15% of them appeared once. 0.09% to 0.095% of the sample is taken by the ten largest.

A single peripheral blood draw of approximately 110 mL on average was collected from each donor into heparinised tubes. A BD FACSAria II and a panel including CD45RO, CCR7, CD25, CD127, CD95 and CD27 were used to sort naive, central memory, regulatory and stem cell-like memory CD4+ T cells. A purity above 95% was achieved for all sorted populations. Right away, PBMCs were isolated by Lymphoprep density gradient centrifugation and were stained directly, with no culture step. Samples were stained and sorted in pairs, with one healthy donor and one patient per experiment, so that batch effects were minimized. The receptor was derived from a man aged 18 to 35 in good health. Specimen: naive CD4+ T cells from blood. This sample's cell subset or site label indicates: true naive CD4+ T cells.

CDR3 region: CASSQGLAGGYEQYF. Read as DNA, the sequence is TGCGCCAGCAGCCAAGGGCTAGCGGGAGGTTACGAGCAGTACTTC. The rearranged chain carries TRBV4-3 and TRBJ2-7; a stretch of 11 junction bases matches TRBD2. V lost 1 base and J lost 4 bases, and the count of bases not matched to a germline gene is 3. Measured from the cysteine to the phenylalanine, the CDR3 is 15 residues long. Of all the DNA, just the CDR3 is kept, 45 bases in frame from base 1. The germline V gene sets CDR1 to LGHNA and CDR2 to YSLEER.